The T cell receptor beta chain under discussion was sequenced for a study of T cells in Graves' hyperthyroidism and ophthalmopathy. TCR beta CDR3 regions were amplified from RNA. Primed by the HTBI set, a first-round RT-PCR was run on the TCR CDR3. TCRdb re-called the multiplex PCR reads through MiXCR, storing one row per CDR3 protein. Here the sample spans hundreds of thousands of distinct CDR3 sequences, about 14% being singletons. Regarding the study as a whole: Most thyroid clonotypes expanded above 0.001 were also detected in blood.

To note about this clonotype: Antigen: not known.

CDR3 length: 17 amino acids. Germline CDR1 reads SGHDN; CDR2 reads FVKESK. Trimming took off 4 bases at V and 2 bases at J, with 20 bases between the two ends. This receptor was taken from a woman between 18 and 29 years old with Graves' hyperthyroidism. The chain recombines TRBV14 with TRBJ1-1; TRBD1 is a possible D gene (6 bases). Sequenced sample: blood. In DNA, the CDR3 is TGTGCCAGCAGCCGACTGTTGGGACTCAGGGGTAACACTGAAGCTTTCTTT. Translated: CASSRLLGLRGNTEAFF.